A selection of T cell receptor beta chains follows, all from one sample in a study of cytomegalovirus exposure and HLA in healthy donors. TCRdb's table, derived via immunoSEQ multiplex PCR, lists solely in-frame clones and lacks some. The sample has around 99,000 clones; more than 65% are singletons. The sequenced sample was PBMCs. These receptors were collected from a male donor in good health and CMV-seronegative. Both conserved end residues are part of each CDR3. Each record gives: CDR3 length, V gene, J gene, CDR3 protein.

CDR3 length: 14; V gene: TRBV6-5; J gene: TRBJ1-1; CDR3 protein: CASSQDRGRGEAFF
CDR3 length: 12; V gene: TRBV10-2; J gene: TRBJ2-7; CDR3 protein: CASSVLIYEQYF
CDR3 length: 16; V gene: TRBV7-8; J gene: TRBJ2-5; CDR3 protein: CASSSGTSGRGETQYF
CDR3 length: 15; V gene: TRBV7-2; J gene: TRBJ1-5; CDR3 protein: CASSLMWTGGQPQHF
CDR3 length: 14; V gene: TRBV28; J gene: TRBJ2-2; CDR3 protein: CASRRDRGTGELFF
CDR3 length: 11; V gene: TRBV10-3; J gene: TRBJ2-1; CDR3 protein: CAISPDNEQFF
CDR3 length: 15; V gene: TRBV13; J gene: TRBJ2-1; CDR3 protein: CASSLEGEMYNEQFF
CDR3 length: 12; V gene: TRBV11-2; J gene: TRBJ1-2; CDR3 protein: CASSLSGAGYTF
CDR3 length: 15; V gene: TRBV7-9; J gene: TRBJ1-1; CDR3 protein: CASSLVSGVNTEAFF
CDR3 length: 14; V gene: TRBV11-1; J gene: TRBJ2-7; CDR3 protein: CASSLTGQGYEQYF
CDR3 length: 15; V gene: TRBV18; J gene: TRBJ1-5; CDR3 protein: CASSPRTGGNQPQHF
CDR3 length: 19; V gene: TRBV27; J gene: TRBJ2-7; CDR3 protein: CASSPRLLKLGLAVYEQYF
CDR3 length: 15; V gene: TRBV27; J gene: TRBJ2-1; CDR3 protein: CASSPGGLEYNEQFF
CDR3 length: 15; V gene: TRBV27; J gene: TRBJ2-2; CDR3 protein: CASSRLAGGTGELFF
CDR3 length: 15; V gene: TRBV5-1; J gene: TRBJ1-1; CDR3 protein: CASSDRGNMNTEAFF
CDR3 length: 13; V gene: TRBV11-1; J gene: TRBJ2-1; CDR3 protein: CASGAANYNEQFF
CDR3 length: 15; V gene: TRBV5-1; J gene: TRBJ1-1; CDR3 protein: CASSIRQGGNTEAFF
CDR3 length: 12; V gene: TRBV29-1; J gene: TRBJ2-7; CDR3 protein: CSGVTRGNEQYF
CDR3 length: 13; V gene: TRBV13; J gene: TRBJ2-5; CDR3 protein: CASSPSAQETQYF
CDR3 length: 13; V gene: TRBV6-1; J gene: .; CDR3 protein: CASSGRDYYEQYF
CDR3 length: 15; V gene: TRBV14; J gene: TRBJ2-4; CDR3 protein: CASSQVAGASDIQYF
CDR3 length: 12; V gene: TRBV7-3; J gene: TRBJ2-3; CDR3 protein: CASRGGTDTQYF
CDR3 length: 11; V gene: TRBV7-9; J gene: TRBJ1-1; CDR3 protein: CASSRPGEAFF
CDR3 length: 16; V gene: TRBV4-1; J gene: TRBJ1-2; CDR3 protein: CASRRRETHQEYGYTF
CDR3 length: 14; V gene: TRBV7-2; J gene: TRBJ2-1; CDR3 protein: CASSLRQGRNEQFF
CDR3 length: 13; V gene: TRBV29-1; J gene: TRBJ1-2; CDR3 protein: CSVSTGQNYGYTF
CDR3 length: 14; V gene: TRBV25-1; J gene: TRBJ2-1; CDR3 protein: CASSEYGRGGEQFF
CDR3 length: 17; V gene: TRBV4-2; J gene: TRBJ2-3; CDR3 protein: CASSPTSGRRSTDTQYF
CDR3 length: 14; V gene: TRBV11-2; J gene: TRBJ2-7; CDR3 protein: CASSFSGQGTEQYF
CDR3 length: 14; V gene: TRBV27; J gene: TRBJ2-2; CDR3 protein: CASSSGVWTGELFF
CDR3 length: 19; V gene: TRBV14; J gene: TRBJ2-7; CDR3 protein: CASSPPGGTWARSSYEQYF
CDR3 length: 13; V gene: TRBV5-1; J gene: TRBJ2-1; CDR3 protein: CASSLGQINEQFF
CDR3 length: 19; V gene: TRBV19; J gene: TRBJ2-2; CDR3 protein: CASSIDLIALNANTGELFF
CDR3 length: 12; V gene: TRBV27; J gene: TRBJ2-5; CDR3 protein: CASSGREETQYF
CDR3 length: 15; V gene: TRBV2; J gene: TRBJ1-2; CDR3 protein: CASSATGVGNYGYTF
CDR3 length: 12; V gene: TRBV10-3; J gene: TRBJ2-1; CDR3 protein: CAITPSSGSLFF
CDR3 length: 17; V gene: TRBV19; J gene: TRBJ2-2; CDR3 protein: CASNTGPDSPNTGELFF
CDR3 length: 14; V gene: TRBV27; J gene: TRBJ1-2; CDR3 protein: CASSLRGQGQGYTF
CDR3 length: 14; V gene: TRBV28; J gene: TRBJ1-4; CDR3 protein: CASSSGGHDEKLFF
CDR3 length: 17; V gene: TRBV7-9; J gene: TRBJ2-3; CDR3 protein: CASSLAGGTPRTDTQYF
CDR3 length: 15; V gene: TRBV11-3; J gene: TRBJ2-1; CDR3 protein: CASSLSSGLYNEQFF
CDR3 length: 14; V gene: TRBV5-1; J gene: TRBJ2-7; CDR3 protein: CASSGRGSGNEQYF
CDR3 length: 15; V gene: TRBV6-1; J gene: TRBJ2-3; CDR3 protein: CASSIIGGSTDTQYF